This T cell receptor (beta chain) was found in a study of blood T cell repertoires in COVID-19. Across the whole study: Whether acute or convalescent, the COVID-19 samples came from the United States, Italy and Spain. PBMCs, B-cell-depleted T cells, or T cells provided the cDNA or gDNA that made up the material.

Authors' methods: Amplification with reference gene primers provided the estimates of nucleated cell counts. Clones were sequenced by immunoSEQ multiplex PCR, and TCRdb holds only the in-frame ones, with some missing. V and J calls and clone size are given by that table; D and trimming were obtained from the DNA. The table lists 37,000 or so clones, around 80% of them singletons. The CDR3 is 14 residues long. Germline CDR1 ENHRY, CDR2 SYGVKD. Trimming stripped 4 bases from V and 0 bases from J, with 7 bases between. This clone has more than one count but fewer than ten. The rearrangement uses TRBV10-3 and TRBJ1-3, with TRBD1 as a possible D gene (5 bases). The receptor was derived from a man between 60 and 75 years old with acute or convalescent COVID-19. The sample consisted of peripheral blood. In nucleotides, the CDR3 is TGTGCCATCAGTGGGCAGGGCTCTGGAAACACCATATATTTT. The encoded protein is CAISGQGSGNTIYF.